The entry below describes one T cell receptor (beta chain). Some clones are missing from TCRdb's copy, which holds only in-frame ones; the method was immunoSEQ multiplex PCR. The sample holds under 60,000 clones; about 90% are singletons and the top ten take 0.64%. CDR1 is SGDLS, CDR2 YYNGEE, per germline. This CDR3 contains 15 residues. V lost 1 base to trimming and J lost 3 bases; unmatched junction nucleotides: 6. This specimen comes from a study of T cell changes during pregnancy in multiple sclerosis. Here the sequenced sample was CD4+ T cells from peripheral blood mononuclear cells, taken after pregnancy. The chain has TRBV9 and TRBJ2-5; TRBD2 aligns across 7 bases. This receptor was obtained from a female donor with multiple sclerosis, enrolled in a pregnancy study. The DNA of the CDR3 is TGTGCCAGCAGCGTAACAGGACTAGGTAAAGAGACCCAGTACTTC. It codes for CASSVTGLGKETQYF.